The 3 T cell receptor beta chains below were found in one sample sequenced in a study of T cells expressing NK-cell markers. TCRdb re-called the 5' RACE reads and catalogs CDR3 proteins one per entry, DNA excluded. Listed are roughly 300,000 distinct CDR3 sequences; around 4% falls within the top ten. Sequenced input: blood T cells: a sorted CD56 or NKG2C T cell subset, CD4+ or CD8+ T cells, or bulk PBMC T cells (not recorded which). The receptors here all came from a woman between 18 and 75 years old in good health.

The chain couples TRBV24-1 to TRBJ2-3. The V gene's germline CDR1 is KGHDR and CDR2 SFDVKD. CDR3 length equals 11 residues. The CDR3 reads CATSQSDTQYF.

The rearrangement links TRBV4-1 to TRBJ2-5. Germline CDR1 reads MGHRA; CDR2 reads YSYEKL. The CDR3 is 15 residues long. The CDR3 spells CASSQDPVRQETQYF.

The chain recombines TRBV4-2 with TRBJ2-5; checking the TCRdb D call of TRBD2 is not possible without DNA. Germline V gene sequence: CDR1 LGHNA, CDR2 YNFKEQ. CDR3 size: 16 residues. CDR3 residues: CASSLEPSGTRETQYF.